The clone carrying this T cell receptor (beta chain) was counted ten times or more. Its antigen is not known. This sample stems from a study of early T cells in non-severe SARS-CoV-2 infection. The wider study: Bulk RNA taken from unsorted whole blood was sequenced, leaving chains unpaired.

As part of library construction, unique molecular identifiers were attached to individual cDNA molecules. TCRdb recomputed calls from the 5' RACE reads with MiXCR, one row per CDR3 protein. In the table there are 80,000 or so distinct CDR3 sequences, roughly 6% of which are singletons. V was shortened by 2 bases and J by 9 bases, with 11 bases between the two germline ends. The CDR3 runs to 13 residues. The germline V gene has CDR1 SGHVS and CDR2 FQNEAQ. General study points: Lookups in VDJdb leaned toward anti-spike CD8 responses and missed private and CD4 specificities.

Sequencing used whole blood. The origin of this receptor is an adult who was a healthcare worker with PCR-confirmed SARS-CoV-2 infection or an uninfected control (not recorded which). The V call is TRBV7-8, the J call TRBJ2-1; no reliable D call. CDR3 sequence: CASSLTQSGEQFF. CDR3 nucleotides: TGTGCCAGCAGCTTAACCCAATCGGGTGAGCAGTTCTTC.